This T cell receptor beta chain was documented in a study of cytomegalovirus exposure and HLA in healthy donors. Study-wide findings and caveats: Most of the TCR beta V segments (in an earlier analysis) were productive either about 87% or about 30% of the time. Among TCR sequences, most were rare, though some public TCRs appeared in many donors. The study dropped some indistinguishable V segments, TRBV6-2 and TRBV6-3 among them.

V was cut by 0 bases and J by 5 bases, with 4 bases left in between. The CDR3 has 12 residues. Germline V CDR1 and CDR2: SGHTA, FQGNSA. Points on this clone: Its antigen is as yet unknown.

The PCR contained 60 Vbeta and 13 Jbeta primers. Generated by immunoSEQ multiplex PCR, the TCRdb table keeps only in-frame clones and is missing some. The table has roughly 20,000 clones, around 80% seen once; the top ten hold around 21%. This TCR was recovered from a human donor in good health. This sequence joins TRBV7-2 and TRBJ2-5; D call uncertain. The specimen was PBMCs. The CDR3 DNA reads TGTGCCAGCAGCTTAGCGAGGGAGACCCAGTACTTC. It yields the protein CASSLARETQYF.